This T cell receptor beta chain was retrieved from a study of blood T cells in healthy people across ages (dated by TCRdb to between 2015 and 2017). Notes on the research overall: In model experiments, template switching captured roughly one uniquely barcoded TCR beta cDNA molecule for every two T cells. To avoid experimental bias, donors of different ages were randomly spread across the sequencing lanes. The donors were split into four age groups: young (average about 16 years), middle-aged (over 35), aged (about 62) and long-lived (approximately 80). Using deep sequencing normalized with unique cDNA molecular identifiers, the study measured how TCR beta repertoire diversity changes with age. The study analyzed two additional independent replicas of 1 million unique cDNA reads from the same blood draw for two donors, one aged 18 to 29 and one aged 80 or older.

The donors were 40 or so Caucasian individuals from Russia, aged roughly 6 to 95 years, who were systemically healthy. Each donor gave roughly 11 milliliters of peripheral blood, drawn into EDTA-treated Vacutainer tubes. Ficoll-Paque density-gradient centrifugation was used to isolate PBMCs, with at least 6 million per sample. Total RNA was extracted from PBMCs with Trizol reagent, with at least 5 micrograms obtained per sample. For every donor, flow cytometry on a PBMC aliquot measured the percentage of naive CD45RAhigh/CD27high T cells. The library was generated by 5' RACE. The sequencing machine was an Illumina HiSeq 2500. A second PCR of about 6 to 12 cycles was performed with a sample-barcoded 5' primer and a J-beta primer mix. A template-switch 5' adaptor carrying 12 random nucleotides introduced a unique molecular identifier onto each TCR beta cDNA molecule. Each sample yielded at least 2.5 million CDR3-containing paired-end reads. The Mint cDNA synthesis kit, primed by a TRBC-specific oligonucleotide, was used to synthesize first-strand cDNA from all RNA. Following uracil-DNA glycosylase treatment, a first 18-cycle PCR with universal primers M1SS and BC2_uni_R was performed on all cDNA. Per the source publication's procedure: For normalization, 1 million high-quality reads, each with a distinct molecular identifier, were randomly selected from each sample. Reads with shared molecular identifiers were discarded instead of being binned into consensus sequences. CDR3 identification, clonotype clustering and error correction used MiTCR with a Q25 quality threshold and the strictest error-elimination algorithm. A nonparametric unseen species model with Euler transformation was used to estimate lower-bound total TCR beta diversity. TCRdb passed the public sequencing reads through fastp at Q25 and MiXCR, retaining productive beta sequences. Merged by CDR3 protein, the rows form single entries marked with the most common genes and DNA. These V and J calls derive from TCRdb rather than the authors' analysis. In this sample the table shows hundreds of thousands of distinct CDR3 sequences, 40% to 65% of which occur a single time. The ten largest clones represent about 13% of the sample.

As concerns this clonotype: Its binding antigen is unknown. No base quality values were provided; no much bigger clone lies one nucleotide off.

The paper's findings and limits, for the study overall: Because donor CMV infection status was unknown, age-related changes in expanded clonotypes were potentially confounded. Estimates of total diversity from one million sequenced T cells were regarded as lower bounds and underestimates. The percentage of naive T cells measured by flow cytometry correlated strongly with observed TCR beta diversity. Compared with the aged group, more naive CD4+ T cells, fewer expanded clones and increased TCR diversity were shown by the long-lived group, suggesting age selection. Conclusive comparison of naive and antigen-experienced compartments was prevented by the profiling of bulk unsorted PBMCs. Observed TCR beta diversity per million T cells fell roughly linearly with age, and a significant reduction was already apparent by age approximately 41.

Trimmed from V: 3 bases; trimmed from J: 0 bases; junction bases lacking a gene match: 13. From a lookup of the germline V gene (reference sequence), CDR1 and CDR2 are DFQATT and SNEGSKA. From cysteine to phenylalanine, the CDR3 is 18 amino acids long. The entry retains the CDR3 DNA only, 54 bases that are in frame from base 1. The origin of this receptor is a woman aged 80 or over in good health. The receptor chain draws on TRBV20-1 and TRBJ2-1; TRBD2 agrees with 8 junctional bases. The sequencing input was blood. The CDR3 region has the sequence CSARPNVAGLSSYNEQFF. The nucleotide sequence reads as follows: TGCAGTGCTAGGCCAAATGTAGCGGGGTTAAGCTCCTACAATGAGCAGTTCTTC.